This T cell receptor beta chain originates from a study of T cell responses to AZD1222 COVID-19 vaccine. Regarding this clone: What it recognizes is unknown.

Findings of the study overall: Elevations in Spike-specific TCR breadth and depth followed administration of two AZD1222 doses. Donors, mostly white British, included more females; clonal diversity was possibly underestimated. Vaccine-related CD4 TCRs covered spike, predominating at 160-218 and 743-854.

Losses at the gene ends were 8 bases for V and 7 bases for J; bases not matched to a gene: 4. Germline-derived CDR1 and CDR2 are SNHLY and FYNNEI. The CDR3 totals 12 residues. The method was immunoSEQ multiplex PCR; TCRdb's version includes in-frame clones alone and lacks a portion of them. Here the sample spans 140,000 to 150,000 clones, about 90% being singletons. This clonotype originated in an adult in good health. The chain links TRBV2 to TRBJ1-5, with TRBD1 identical over 8 bases. Sequences were derived from peripheral blood, sampled on day 0 of AZD1222 vaccination. CDR3 in DNA: TGTGCCAGCCAGGGGGCCGGACAGCCCCAGCATTTT. This codes for CASQGAGQPQHF.